These 8 T cell receptor beta chains were sequenced from one sample in a study of blood T cell repertoires in COVID-19. Clones were sequenced by immunoSEQ multiplex PCR, and TCRdb holds only the in-frame ones, with some missing. Of approximately 300,000 clones in the sample, 90% were seen once. The sample comprised PBMCs or T cells enriched from blood (not recorded which). These receptors all come from a woman between 18 and 29 years old with acute COVID-19.

This chain links TRBV28 with TRBJ2-5; perhaps TRBD2 as D (6 bases). V lost 2 bases, J lost 5 bases, and 21 bases lay in between. This CDR3 has 17 amino acids. From germline, CDR1 is MDHEN and CDR2 SYDVKM. DNA for the CDR3: TGTGCCAGCAGTTTACAGCGGGTCGGACCTTTCGAGGAGACCCAGTACTTC. Translation: CASSLQRVGPFEETQYF.

This chain connects TRBV24-1 to TRBJ1-1; the D is unclear. V was shortened by 3 bases and J by 0 bases, with 7 bases between the two germline ends. The CDR3 is 14 residues long. Germline V gene lookup returns CDR1 KGHDR and CDR2 SFDVKD. As DNA, the CDR3 is TGTGCCACCAGTGATGGCAGTATGAACACTGAAGCTTTCTTT. It translates to CATSDGSMNTEAFF.

The chain recombines TRBV5-1 with TRBJ2-2; 8 bases align to TRBD1. The V and J ends lost 2 bases and 4 bases, in that order; junction bases with no gene match: 7. This CDR3 contains 16 residues. Germline values: CDR1 SGHRS, CDR2 YFSETQ. CDR3 region: CASSFWTGKGTGELFF. The CDR3 DNA reads TGCGCCAGCAGCTTCTGGACAGGGAAGGGCACCGGGGAGCTGTTTTTT. Looking up the rest from reference TRBV5-1 and TRBJ2-2 gives the full variable domain: KAGVTQTPRYLIKTRGQQVTLSCSPISGHRSVSWYQQTPGQGLQFLFEYFSETQRNKGNFPGRFSGRQFSNSRSEMNVSTLELGDSALYLCASSFWTGKGTGELFFGEGSRLTVL.

The chain employs TRBV6-5 and TRBJ2-7, with D perhaps matching TRBD1 (6 bases). The CDR3 loop spans 15 amino acids. CDR1 MNHEY and CDR2 SVGAGI come from the germline V gene. Trimming took off 0 bases at V and 3 bases at J, with 12 bases between the two ends. Here the CDR3 reads CASSYSRGQNYEQYF. The CDR3 nucleotides are TGTGCCAGCAGTTACTCGAGAGGACAGAACTACGAGCAGTACTTC.

There are a few counts of this clone. The chain uses TRBV5-8 and TRBJ1-1; D is undetermined. V dropped 0 bases and J dropped 5 bases, with 20 bases sitting between them. The CDR3 length is 17 residues. The germline V gene encodes CDR1 SGHTS and CDR2 YDEGEE. Written as DNA, the CDR3 is TGTGCCAGCAGCTTGGGTGGTCGAGGCAGAAAAGAGACTGAAGCTTTCTTT. As protein: CASSLGGRGRKETEAFF.

The chain couples TRBV28 to TRBJ2-3; 11 bases are shared with TRBD2. CDR1 and CDR2 from the germline V gene are MDHEN and SYDVKM. The junction had 6 bases not matched to a gene; V was cut back by 5 bases and J by 2 bases. The CDR3 spans 16 residues. CDR3 in amino acids: CASSPLAGGLTDTQYF. The CDR3 nucleotides read TGTGCCAGCAGTCCCTTAGCGGGAGGGCTCACAGATACGCAGTATTTT.

The chain is built from TRBV15 and TRBJ1-5; D not resolved. Germline loops: CDR1 LNHNV, CDR2 YYDKDF (reference sequence). V was shortened by 0 bases and J by 1 base, with 10 bases between the two germline ends. This CDR3 is 16 amino acids long. The CDR3 DNA follows: TGTGCCACCAGCAGAGATCTTAGCGGAAGCAATCAGCCCCAGCATTTT. It codes for CATSRDLSGSNQPQHF.

The chain employs TRBV9 and TRBJ2-7; D unresolved. V dropped 2 bases and J dropped 5 bases, with 23 bases sitting between them. Germline lookup yields CDR1 SGDLS and CDR2 YYNGEE. The CDR3 extends over 17 amino acids. CDR3 coding DNA: TGTGCCAGCAGCGTCGACCCTCTGGGTGTTAGCCCGGACGAGCAGTACTTC. It encodes CASSVDPLGVSPDEQYF.